These 23 T cell receptor beta chains were all obtained from the same sample, sequenced in a study of blood T cell repertoires in COVID-19. Clones were sequenced by immunoSEQ multiplex PCR, and TCRdb holds only the in-frame ones, with some missing. Counted here are 200,000 to 300,000 clones, 86% occurring once; the ten biggest clones make up about 10%. Sequences were obtained from peripheral blood. The receptors were gathered from a middle-aged man who had recovered from COVID-19.

This clone appeared a few times. The CDR3 protein is CASSLAEQGSYEQYF. The CDR3 DNA sequence: TGTGCCAGCAGCTTAGCGGAACAGGGTTCTTACGAGCAGTACTTC. The chain combines TRBV7-9 with TRBJ2-7; TRBD1 is a possible D gene (6 bases). Per germline, CDR1 SEHNR and CDR2 FQNEAQ (reference sequence). This CDR3 is built from 15 residues. V lost 0 bases to trimming and J lost 4 bases, with 13 bases between them.

A word on this clone: The sample holds other DNA sequences that translate to the same CDR3. This rearrangement joins TRBV15 to TRBJ1-2; D perhaps matches TRBD1 (6 bases). This CDR3 is built from 13 residues. Trimming shortened V by 5 bases and J by 5 bases, and 12 bases separated the two germline ends. Germline CDR1 and CDR2: LNHNV and YYDKDF (reference sequence). CDR3 sequence: CATSRGGGYGYTF. For the CDR3, the DNA is TGTGCCACCAGCCGAGGGGGGGGATATGGCTACACCTTC.

The chain carries TRBV5-6 and TRBJ1-6, with TRBD1 as a possible D gene (6 bases). Germline V gene data show CDR1 as SGHDT and CDR2 as YYEEEE. The length of the CDR3 is 15 residues. Deletions cut 4 bases from V and 10 bases from J, with 18 bases between. The CDR3 loop reads CASSGTQGEYSPLHF. The DNA of the CDR3 is TGTGCCAGCAGCGGAACACAGGGAGAGTACTCACCCCTCCACTTT. Full variable domain (missing parts from reference TRBV5-6 and TRBJ1-6): DAGVTQSPTHLIKTRGQQVTLRCSPKSGHDTVSWYQQALGQGPQFIFQYYEEEERQRGNFPDRFSGHQFPNYSSELNVNALLLGDSALYLCASSGTQGEYSPLHFGNGTRLTVT.

In this sample, this clone turned up once. The rearrangement joins TRBV7-7 to TRBJ2-5; 8 positions agree with TRBD1. Germline V gene lookup returns CDR1 SSHAT and CDR2 FNYEAQ (reference sequence). After removal of 3 bases from V and 2 bases from J, the junction contained 5 bases not matched to a gene. The CDR3 sequence is 15 residues long. This chain's CDR3 is CASSFMTGEQETQYF. The CDR3, as DNA: TGTGCCAGCAGCTTTATGACAGGGGAACAAGAGACCCAGTACTTC.

This sequence joins TRBV7-8 and TRBJ2-6; no clear D gene. The ends were cut back, 5 bases at V and 0 bases at J, with 8 bases in the middle. Germline CDR1 SGHVS, CDR2 FQNEAQ. CDR3 length equals 15 residues. The chain's CDR3 is CASSQPSSGANVLTF. DNA for the CDR3: TGTGCCAGCAGCCAGCCGTCCTCTGGGGCCAACGTCCTGACTTTC.

This clone appeared once. One junction end disagrees with the germline gene, perhaps due to a read error. The rearrangement joins TRBV29-1 to TRBJ2-3; possibly TRBD2 for D (6 bases). Germline-derived CDR1 and CDR2 are SQVTM and ANQGSEA. CDR3 size: 11 residues. The CDR3 loop is CSVDAGLGGGF. CDR3 sequence (DNA): TGCAGCGTCGATGCGGGGCTTGGTGGGGGATTT.

V and J are TRBV29-1 and TRBJ2-2, with 7 bases aligning to TRBD2. Germline V gives CDR1 SQVTM, CDR2 ANQGSEA. The CDR3 covers 14 residues. The junction had 3 bases not matched to a gene; V was cut back by 3 bases and J by 2 bases. This CDR3 is CSVDTGGNTGELFF. The CDR3 DNA reads TGCAGCGTTGATACGGGGGGAAACACCGGGGAGCTGTTTTTT.

V is TRBV19 and J is TRBJ2-7, with 10 bases identical to TRBD2. This CDR3 comprises 17 residues. Unmatched junction bases numbered 14, after V lost 5 bases and J lost 4 bases. From germline, CDR1 is LNHDA and CDR2 SQIVND (reference sequence). CDR3 sequence reads: CASSLRTSGTALYEQYF. Written as DNA, the CDR3 is TGTGCCAGTAGTTTACGGACTAGCGGTACCGCACTATACGAGCAGTACTTC.

This clone was observed a single time. The V and J genes are TRBV4-3 and TRBJ2-1; a possible D gene is TRBD2 (7 bases). The CDR3 extends over 17 amino acids. Between the trimmed V and J ends, which lost 4 bases and 5 bases, there was a span of 21 bases. Germline assignment: CDR1 LGHNA and CDR2 YSLEER. In nucleotides, the CDR3 is TGCGCCAGCAGCCTTAGGAGGGGGGGCTACATGGACAATGAGCAGTTCTTC. Amino acids: CASSLRRGGYMDNEQFF.

This chain links TRBV3-1 (or the pseudogene TRBV3-2) with TRBJ1-2, with D tentatively TRBD1 (6 bases). V was shortened by 8 bases and J by 4 bases, with 17 bases between the two germline ends. The CDR3 is 14 amino acids. Per germline, CDR1 LGHDT and CDR2 YNNKEL (reference sequence). The CDR3 DNA is TGTGCCAGCGGGGTAGGATCAGGGGCCTATGGCTACACCTTC. This codes for CASGVGSGAYGYTF.

The gene calls are TRBV18 and TRBJ1-4; the match to TRBD1 covers 9 bases. This CDR3 has 15 residues. Per the germline V gene, CDR1 is KGHSH and CDR2 is LQKENI. Unmatched junction bases numbered 4, after V lost 3 bases and J lost 5 bases. The CDR3 reads CASSPRQGGNEKLFF. CDR3 DNA: TGTGCCAGCTCACCTAGACAGGGGGGGAATGAAAAACTGTTTTTT.

This chain joins TRBV28 and TRBJ2-7, with a possible D match to TRBD1 (6 bases). V lost 5 bases and J 3 bases, leaving 14 bases between the germline ends. Germline V CDR1 and CDR2: MDHEN, SYDVKM. The CDR3 covers 14 residues. CDR3 sequence: CASSPTTGLYEQYF. CDR3 coding DNA: TGTGCCAGCAGTCCTACGACAGGTCTCTACGAGCAGTACTTC.

The rearrangement links TRBV5-1 to TRBJ1-1; a weak D match, TRBD1 (6 bases). Deletions cut 2 bases from V and 3 bases from J, with 11 bases between. Germline CDR1 SGHRS, CDR2 YFSETQ. The CDR3 consists of 14 residues. The CDR3 reads CASSFGGMYTEAFF. For the CDR3, the DNA is TGCGCCAGCAGCTTTGGGGGCATGTACACTGAAGCTTTCTTT.

The chain links TRBV5-1 to TRBJ2-7; 9 bases are a match to TRBD1. This CDR3 has 17 amino acids. Germline CDR1 SGHRS, CDR2 YFSETQ. V trimming: 2 bases; J trimming: 3 bases; junction bases outside the gene matches: 12. The CDR3 DNA reads as TGCGCCAGCAGCTTATCAATCGGACAGGGGCTAGGCTACGAGCAGTACTTC. Encoded protein: CASSLSIGQGLGYEQYF.

This clone was detected only a few times. The V gene is TRBV11-3, the J gene TRBJ2-2, with 7 bases that match TRBD2. The CDR3 consists of 15 residues. Germline V gene sequence: CDR1 SGHNT, CDR2 YENEEA. V shed 3 bases, J shed 2 bases, and the junction held 3 bases outside the gene matches. CDR3 bases: TGTGCCAGCAGCTTTGGGAGGGGAAACACCGGGGAGCTGTTTTTT. It specifies CASSFGRGNTGELFF.

V is TRBV7-6 and J is TRBJ2-4, with 16 bases aligning to TRBD2. Germline values: CDR1 SGHVS, CDR2 FNYEAQ. The trim removed 5 bases at V and 0 bases at J, leaving 7 bases unmatched. The CDR3 is 19 amino acids. CDR3 amino acids: CASSPEGTSGGAAKNIQYF. As DNA, the CDR3 is TGTGCCAGCAGCCCGGAGGGGACTAGCGGGGGGGCAGCCAAAAACATTCAGTACTTC.

A few counts support this clone. The rearrangement joins TRBV27 to TRBJ2-5; tentative D call: TRBD1 (6 bases). Germline V gives CDR1 MNHEY, CDR2 SMNVEV (reference sequence). The CDR3 has 13 residues. V was clipped by 4 bases and J by 3 bases, with 9 bases between them. The CDR3 loop reads CASSWGPEETQYF. DNA of the CDR3: TGTGCCAGCAGTTGGGGGCCTGAAGAGACCCAGTACTTC.

The J gene is TRBJ2-7, the V gene TRBV29-1; maybe TRBD1 (5 bases). The CDR3 has 11 residues. V was pared by 6 bases and J by 6 bases, with 12 bases between. The germline V gene has CDR1 SQVTM and CDR2 ANQGSEA. This chain's CDR3 is CSVQPGSEQYF. The CDR3 DNA sequence: TGCAGCGTGCAACCAGGGTCCGAGCAGTACTTC.

The V call is TRBV3-1 (or the pseudogene TRBV3-2), the J call TRBJ1-2, with D unclear. The CDR3 totals 13 residues. V dropped 0 bases and J dropped 1 base, with 3 bases sitting between them. Germline CDR1 is LGHDT and CDR2 is YNNKEL (reference sequence). The CDR3 reads CASSQEYNYGYTF. The DNA for the CDR3 is TGTGCCAGCAGCCAAGAATATAACTATGGCTACACCTTC.

The J gene is TRBJ1-2, the V gene TRBV9, with 9 positions matching TRBD1. The ends lost 0 bases at V and 4 bases at J; junction bases unmatched: 1. Looked up from germline, CDR1 is SGDLS and CDR2 is YYNGEE. There are 14 residues in the CDR3. The CDR3, as DNA: TGTGCCAGCAGCGTAGTGACAGGGGGCTATGGCTACACCTTC. This encodes CASSVVTGGYGYTF.

This chain's CDR3 is CASSSIILGEETQYF. The CDR3 DNA reads as TGCGCCAGCAGCTCCATTATCCTAGGAGAAGAGACCCAGTACTTC. The V call is TRBV5-1, the J call TRBJ2-5; no firm D call. CDR1 is SGHRS, CDR2 YFSETQ, per germline. Deletions cut 3 bases from V and 3 bases from J, with 15 bases between. There are 15 residues in the CDR3.

Here the CDR3 DNA reads TGTGCCAGTAGTAGGGCTAGCGGGAGTGGGGCGACCCAGTACTTC. This sequence encodes CASSRASGSGATQYF. V is TRBV19 and J is TRBJ2-5, with 10 bases identical to TRBD2. The CDR3 runs 15 residues. V was pared by 4 bases and J by 7 bases, with 9 bases of the junction left unmatched. In germline, CDR1 is LNHDA, CDR2 SQIVND (reference sequence).

J is TRBJ2-7 and V is TRBV6-5; D is perhaps TRBD1 (7 bases). Germline-derived CDR1 and CDR2 are MNHEY and SVGAGI. The CDR3 runs to 15 residues. Trimming removed 0 bases at V and 2 bases at J, with 11 bases between. This CDR3 reads CASSYSGGGPYEQYF. CDR3 sequence (DNA): TGTGCCAGCAGTTACTCAGGAGGGGGCCCCTACGAGCAGTACTTC.